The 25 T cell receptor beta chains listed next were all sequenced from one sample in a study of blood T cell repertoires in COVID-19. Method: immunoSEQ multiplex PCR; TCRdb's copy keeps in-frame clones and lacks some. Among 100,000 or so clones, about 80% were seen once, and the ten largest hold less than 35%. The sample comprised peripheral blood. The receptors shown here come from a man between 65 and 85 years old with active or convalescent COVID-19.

Here the CDR3 reads CASSLEIGRVKNSYEQYF. In DNA form, the CDR3 reads TGTGCCAGCAGCTTAGAAATAGGCAGGGTGAAGAACTCCTACGAGCAGTACTTC. J is TRBJ2-7 and V is TRBV7-2, with D maybe TRBD1 (5 bases). Per the germline V gene, CDR1 is SGHTA and CDR2 is FQGNSA. The CDR3 has 18 amino acids. The ends were cut back, 1 base at V and 0 bases at J, with 19 bases in the middle.

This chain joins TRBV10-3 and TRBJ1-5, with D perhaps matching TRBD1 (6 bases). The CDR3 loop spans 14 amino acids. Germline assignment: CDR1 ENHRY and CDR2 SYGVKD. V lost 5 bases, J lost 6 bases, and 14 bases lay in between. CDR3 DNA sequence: TGTGCCATCAGTAGGGAGGGGGGCCGTCAGCCCCAGCATTTT. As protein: CAISREGGRQPQHF.

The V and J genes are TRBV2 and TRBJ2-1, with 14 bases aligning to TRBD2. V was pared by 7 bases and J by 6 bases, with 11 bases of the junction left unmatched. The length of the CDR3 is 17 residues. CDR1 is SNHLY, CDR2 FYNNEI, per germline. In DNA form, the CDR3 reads TGTGCCAGCACCGGGACTAGCGGGAGTCCATTAGGCAATGAGCAGTTCTTC. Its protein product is CASTGTSGSPLGNEQFF.

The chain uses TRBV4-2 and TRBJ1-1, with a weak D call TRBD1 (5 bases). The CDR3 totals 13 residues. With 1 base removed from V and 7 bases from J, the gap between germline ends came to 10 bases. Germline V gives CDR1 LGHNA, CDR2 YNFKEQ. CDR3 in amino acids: CASSQGGGLEAFF. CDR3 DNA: TGTGCCAGCAGCCAAGGGGGGGGACTTGAAGCTTTCTTT.

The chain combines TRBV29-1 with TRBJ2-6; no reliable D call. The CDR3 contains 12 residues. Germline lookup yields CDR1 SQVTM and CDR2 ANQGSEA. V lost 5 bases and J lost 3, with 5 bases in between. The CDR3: CSVQNGANVLTF. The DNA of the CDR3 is TGCAGCGTTCAGAATGGGGCCAACGTCCTGACTTTC.

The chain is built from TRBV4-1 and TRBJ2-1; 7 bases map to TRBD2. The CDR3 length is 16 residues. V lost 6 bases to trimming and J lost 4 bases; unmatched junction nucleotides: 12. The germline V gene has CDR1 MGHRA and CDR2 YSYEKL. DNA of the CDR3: TGCGCCAGCAGAGTATCGGGCGCGGGAGCTTACAATGAGCAGTTCTTC. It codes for CASRVSGAGAYNEQFF.

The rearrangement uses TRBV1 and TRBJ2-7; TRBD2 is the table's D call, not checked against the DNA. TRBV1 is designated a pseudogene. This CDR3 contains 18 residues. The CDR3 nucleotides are TGCACCAGCAGCCGAGTCTTGACTACTAGCGGGCCCTCCTACGAGCAGTACTTC. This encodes CTSSRVLTTSGPSYEQYF.

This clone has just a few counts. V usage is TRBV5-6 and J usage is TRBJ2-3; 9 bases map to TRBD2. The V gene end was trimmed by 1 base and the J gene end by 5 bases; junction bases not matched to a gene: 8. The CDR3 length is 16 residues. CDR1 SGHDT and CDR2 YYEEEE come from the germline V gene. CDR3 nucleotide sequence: TGTGCCAGCAGCTTGTTGGGCGGGGGGGCGGTAGATACGCAGTATTTT. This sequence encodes CASSLLGGGAVDTQYF. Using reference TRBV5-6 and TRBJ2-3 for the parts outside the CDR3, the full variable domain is DAGVTQSPTHLIKTRGQQVTLRCSPKSGHDTVSWYQQALGQGPQFIFQYYEEEERQRGNFPDRFSGHQFPNYSSELNVNALLLGDSALYLCASSLLGGGAVDTQYFGPGTRLTVL.

For the CDR3, the DNA is TGCGCCAGCAGCTCTGCAGCGGGGGCTTCCTACACGCAGTATTTT. It specifies CASSSAAGASYTQYF. V gene TRBV5-1 combines with J gene TRBJ2-3, with 8 bases identical to TRBD2. Trimming took 3 bases from V and 9 from J; bases not matched to a gene: 12. The CDR3 is 15 residues long. CDR1 and CDR2 from the germline V gene are SGHRS and YFSETQ.

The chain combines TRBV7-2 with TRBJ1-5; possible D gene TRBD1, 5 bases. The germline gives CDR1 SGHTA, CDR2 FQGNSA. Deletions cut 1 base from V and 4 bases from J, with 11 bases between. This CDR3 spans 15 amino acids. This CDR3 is CASSLGNGGNQPQHF. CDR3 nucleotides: TGTGCCAGCAGCTTAGGCAACGGGGGGAATCAGCCCCAGCATTTT.

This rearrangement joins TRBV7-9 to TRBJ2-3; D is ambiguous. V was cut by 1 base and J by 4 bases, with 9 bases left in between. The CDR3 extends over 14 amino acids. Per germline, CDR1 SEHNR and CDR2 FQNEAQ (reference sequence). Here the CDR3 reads CASSLVQTPDTQYF. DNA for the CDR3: TGTGCCAGCAGCTTAGTACAGACCCCAGATACGCAGTATTTT. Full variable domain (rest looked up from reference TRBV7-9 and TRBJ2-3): DTGVSQNPRHKITKRGQNVTFRCDPISEHNRLYWYRQTLGQGPEFLTYFQNEAQLEKSRLLSDRFSAERPKGSFSTLEIQRTEQGDSAMYLCASSLVQTPDTQYFGPGTRLTVL.

CDR3 residues: CASSSTGYGYTF. The DNA of the CDR3 is TGTGCCAGCAGTTCCACAGGGTATGGCTACACCTTC. The genes are TRBV28 and TRBJ1-2; D may be TRBD1 (6 bases). The V gene lost 4 bases and the J gene lost 5 bases, with 8 bases spanning the gap. CDR3 size: 12 residues. The germline V gene encodes CDR1 MDHEN and CDR2 SYDVKM.

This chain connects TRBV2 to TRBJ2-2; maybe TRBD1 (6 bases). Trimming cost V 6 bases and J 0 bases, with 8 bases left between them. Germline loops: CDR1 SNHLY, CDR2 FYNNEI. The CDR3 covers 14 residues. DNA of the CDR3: TGTGCCAGCAGAGGACAGACGAACACCGGGGAGCTGTTTTTT. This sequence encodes CASRGQTNTGELFF.

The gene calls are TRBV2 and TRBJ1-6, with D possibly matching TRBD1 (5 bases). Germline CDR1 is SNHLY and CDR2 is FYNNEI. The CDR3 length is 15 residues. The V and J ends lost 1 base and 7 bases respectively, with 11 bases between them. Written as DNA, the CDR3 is TGTGCCAGCAGTGAAGGGCAGGGAGGGAATTCACCCCTCCACTTT. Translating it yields CASSEGQGGNSPLHF. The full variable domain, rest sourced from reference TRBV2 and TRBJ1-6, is EPEVTQTPSHQVTQMGQEVILRCVPISNHLYFYWYRQILGQKVEFLVSFYNNEISEKSEIFDDQFSVERPDGSNFTLKIRSTKLEDSAMYFCASSEGQGGNSPLHFGNGTRLTVT.

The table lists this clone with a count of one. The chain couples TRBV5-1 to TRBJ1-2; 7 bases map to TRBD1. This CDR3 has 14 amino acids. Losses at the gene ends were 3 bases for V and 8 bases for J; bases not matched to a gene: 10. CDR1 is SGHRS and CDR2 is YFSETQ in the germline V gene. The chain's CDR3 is CASSSPGQVGGYTF. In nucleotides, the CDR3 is TGCGCCAGCAGCTCCCCCGGACAGGTGGGCGGCTACACCTTC.

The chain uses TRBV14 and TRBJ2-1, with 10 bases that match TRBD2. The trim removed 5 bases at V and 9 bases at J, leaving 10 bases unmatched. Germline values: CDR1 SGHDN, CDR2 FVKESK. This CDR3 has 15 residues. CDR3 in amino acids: CASSRGLAALGEQFF. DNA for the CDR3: TGTGCCAGCAGCAGAGGACTAGCGGCTTTGGGTGAGCAGTTCTTC.

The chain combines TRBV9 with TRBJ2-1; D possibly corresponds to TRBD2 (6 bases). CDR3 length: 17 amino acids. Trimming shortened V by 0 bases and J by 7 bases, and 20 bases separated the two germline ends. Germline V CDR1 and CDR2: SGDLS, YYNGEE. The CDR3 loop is CASSVVGGTLTRNEQFF. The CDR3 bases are TGTGCCAGCAGCGTAGTTGGAGGGACCTTAACCAGGAATGAGCAGTTCTTC.

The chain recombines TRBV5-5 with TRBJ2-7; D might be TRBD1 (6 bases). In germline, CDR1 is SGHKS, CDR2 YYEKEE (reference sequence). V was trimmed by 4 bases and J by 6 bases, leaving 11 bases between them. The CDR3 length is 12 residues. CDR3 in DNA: TGTGCCAGCAGCCCTACAGGGACCGAGCAGTACTTC. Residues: CASSPTGTEQYF.

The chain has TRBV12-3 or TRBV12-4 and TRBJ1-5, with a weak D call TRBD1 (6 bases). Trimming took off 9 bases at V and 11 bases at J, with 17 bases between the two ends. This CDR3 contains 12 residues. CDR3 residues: CARGGGKRAQHF. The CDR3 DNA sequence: TGTGCCAGGGGAGGGGGGAAGAGGGCCCAGCATTTT.

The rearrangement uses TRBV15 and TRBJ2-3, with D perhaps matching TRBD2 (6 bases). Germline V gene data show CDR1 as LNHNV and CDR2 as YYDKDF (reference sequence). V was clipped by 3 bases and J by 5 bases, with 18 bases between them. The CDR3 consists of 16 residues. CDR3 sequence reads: CATSSTAGQGIDTQYF. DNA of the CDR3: TGTGCCACCAGCAGTACGGCGGGGCAGGGTATAGATACGCAGTATTTT.

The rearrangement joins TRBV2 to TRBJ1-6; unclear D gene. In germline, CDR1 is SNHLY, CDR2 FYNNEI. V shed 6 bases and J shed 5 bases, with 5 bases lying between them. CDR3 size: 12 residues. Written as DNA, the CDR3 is TGTGCCAGCAGCCTAAATAATTCACCCCTCCACTTT. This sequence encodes CASSLNNSPLHF.

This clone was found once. The CDR3 DNA follows: TGCGCCAGCAGCTTGGACTTTGGGGCGGGAGGCTACACCTTC. This encodes CASSLDFGAGGYTF. This sequence joins TRBV5-1 and TRBJ1-2, with a possible D match to TRBD1 (5 bases). The CDR3 is 14 amino acids. From germline, CDR1 is SGHRS and CDR2 YFSETQ. V was clipped by 0 bases and J by 8 bases, with 14 bases between them.

The CDR3 DNA follows: TGTGCCAGTAGTATGAGTTTGGGGGGGGAGAACACTGAAGCTTTCTTT. The encoded protein is CASSMSLGGENTEAFF. This chain connects TRBV19 to TRBJ1-1; the D gene is possibly TRBD1 (5 bases). CDR1 and CDR2 (germline): LNHDA, SQIVND (reference sequence). Trimming shortened V by 3 bases and J by 1 base, and 15 bases separated the two germline ends. This CDR3 comprises 16 residues.

In DNA, the CDR3 is TGTGCCTGGAGCACCGGGACTAGCGGGAGGAATCGCTACGAGCAGTACTTC. This codes for CAWSTGTSGRNRYEQYF. The chain links TRBV30 to TRBJ2-7; 15 bases align to TRBD2. V lost 3 bases, J lost 3 bases, and 9 bases stayed unmatched. The CDR3 is 17 residues long. Germline V gene data show CDR1 as GTSNPN and CDR2 as SVGIG (reference sequence).

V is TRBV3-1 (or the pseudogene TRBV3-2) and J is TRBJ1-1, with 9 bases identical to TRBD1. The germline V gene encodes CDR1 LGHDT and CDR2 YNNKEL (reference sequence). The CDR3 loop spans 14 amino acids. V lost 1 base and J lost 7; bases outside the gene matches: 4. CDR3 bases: TGTGCCAGCAGCCAAGCGGGACAGGGCCTTGAAGCTTTCTTT. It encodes CASSQAGQGLEAFF.